This T cell receptor (beta chain) stems from a study of OX40 agonist ivuxolimab in advanced cancers. Background on the whole study: Ivuxolimab was a fully human IgG2 agonistic monoclonal antibody targeting the costimulatory receptor OX40 (CD134). In the dose-escalation cohort, roughly four fifths of patients were male, and the mean age was approximately 55 years, with a range of about 23 to 90. Partial responses occurred in three dose-escalation patients: two with cutaneous melanoma and one with hepatocellular carcinoma. Of the roughly 50 dose-escalation patients, hepatocellular carcinoma was present in around 19, melanoma in roughly 15, renal cell carcinoma in 9 and head and neck cancer in 9. Intravenous ivuxolimab was administered to patients every 2 weeks at six dose levels: 0.01, 0.1, 0.3, 1.5, 3 and 10 mg/kg. The monotherapy dose-escalation portion (N ≈ 57 patients) of the phase I ivuxolimab trial is reported in the paper. Prior anti-PD-1, anti-PD-L1 or anti-CTLA-4 therapy was permitted, and about two fifths of dose-escalation patients had received checkpoint inhibitors. Peripheral TCRbeta sequencing was intended to test whether TCR sequence diversity was altered and clonal T-cell expansion was caused by ivuxolimab.

About this clone itself: The specificity of this receptor is unknown. No clone much larger than this one lies a single base away; base qualities are absent.

Reading the germline V gene gives CDR1 SNHLY and CDR2 FYNNEI. Deletion took 10 bases off V and 1 base off J, with a span of 13 bases between the germline ends. Its CDR3 holds 13 amino acids, cysteine through phenylalanine. The entry retains the CDR3 DNA only, 39 bases that are in frame from base 1. Genomic DNA was isolated from the sorted cells so that the TCRbeta CDR3 region could be sequenced. The immunoSEQ Assay was used for sequencing of TCRbeta CDR3 regions. TCRdb limited this immuneACCESS table to in-frame rearrangements with V and J called. A share of clones is missing; checked studies link under half to unresolved V genes, and the rest is unexplained. Here the sample has 85,000 to 100,000 clones; about 89% occur a single time. More than 4% of the sample comes from the top ten. Results the study describes overall, beyond this receptor: After ivuxolimab, more expanded clones were found on average in CD8+ T cells than in CD4+ T cells. Antigen specificity was not determined for the clonally expanded peripheral T cells. At doses of 0.1 to 3.0 mg/kg, clonal expansion of both CD4+ and CD8+ T cells in blood was seen between baseline and week 6. In the 0.1-3.0 mg/kg groups, partial responders were among the patients with the lowest normalized peripheral clonal expansion, particularly in CD8+ T cells. Low levels of normalized T-cell clonal expansion were also seen in some patients who did not respond.

The trial excluded patients who had a history of autoimmune disease or who were on systemic immunosuppression. In every dose cohort, peripheral blood was drawn for TCR sequencing at baseline, cycle 4 day 1, and cycle 7 day 1. Samples were obtained from an open-label, multicenter, first-in-human phase I dose-escalation trial of ivuxolimab. The trial enrolled adults with locally advanced or metastatic head and neck squamous cell, hepatocellular, melanoma or renal cell carcinoma. Before TCR sequencing, CD4+ and CD8+ T cells were separately sorted from peripheral blood. The receptor was isolated from an adult with an advanced solid tumor such as melanoma, head and neck, liver or kidney cancer. Sample: CD4+ or CD8+ T cells sorted from blood, taken in a trial of the OX40 agonist ivuxolimab. Here the chain combines TRBV2 and TRBJ2-5; 6 matching bases give a weak D call of TRBD2. The sequenced DNA: TGTGCCACTTCTGGAGGGATCCAAGAGACCCAGTACTTC. Its amino acids are CATSGGIQETQYF.